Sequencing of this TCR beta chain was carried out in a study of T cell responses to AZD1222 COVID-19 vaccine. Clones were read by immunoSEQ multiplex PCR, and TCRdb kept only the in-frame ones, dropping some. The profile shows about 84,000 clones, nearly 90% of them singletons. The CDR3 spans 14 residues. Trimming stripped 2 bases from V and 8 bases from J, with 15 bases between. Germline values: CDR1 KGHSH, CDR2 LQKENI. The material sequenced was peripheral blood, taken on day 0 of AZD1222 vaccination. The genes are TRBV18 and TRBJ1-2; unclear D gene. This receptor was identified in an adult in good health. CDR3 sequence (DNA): TGTGCCAGCTCACCATGGACTCCGGTAAAAGGCTACACCTTC. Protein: CASSPWTPVKGYTF.